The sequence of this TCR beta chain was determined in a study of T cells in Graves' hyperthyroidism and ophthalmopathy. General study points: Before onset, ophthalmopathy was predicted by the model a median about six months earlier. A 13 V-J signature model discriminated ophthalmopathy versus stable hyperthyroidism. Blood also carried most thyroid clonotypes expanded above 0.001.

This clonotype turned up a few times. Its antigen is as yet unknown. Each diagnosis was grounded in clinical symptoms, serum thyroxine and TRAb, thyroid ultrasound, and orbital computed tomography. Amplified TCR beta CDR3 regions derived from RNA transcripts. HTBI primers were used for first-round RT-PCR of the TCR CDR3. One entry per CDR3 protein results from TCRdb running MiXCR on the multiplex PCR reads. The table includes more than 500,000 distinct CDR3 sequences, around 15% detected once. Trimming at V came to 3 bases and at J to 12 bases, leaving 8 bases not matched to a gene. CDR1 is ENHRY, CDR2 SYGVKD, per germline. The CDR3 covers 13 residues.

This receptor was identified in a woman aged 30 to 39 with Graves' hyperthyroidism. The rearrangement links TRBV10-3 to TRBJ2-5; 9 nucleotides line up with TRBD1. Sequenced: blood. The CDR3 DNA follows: TGTGCCATCAGTGAAGGGACAGGGTTTGGGGAGTACTTC. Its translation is CAISEGTGFGEYF.